Listed here is a single T cell receptor beta chain. The target antigen is unknown. The entry originates in a study of T cell responses to AZD1222 COVID-19 vaccine. Points from the study as a whole: The study found vaccine-associated CD4 TCRs spanning spike, dominant at 160-218 and 743-854. Spike-specific TCR breadth and depth went up after people got two AZD1222 doses.

The V end lost 4 bases, the J end lost 0 bases, and 4 bases lay between the germline ends. Germline CDR1 and CDR2: MDHEN and SYDVKM. This CDR3 has 13 residues. Sequencing was performed with immunoSEQ multiplex PCR; in TCRdb, only in-frame clones are kept and a portion is missing. This table has tens of thousands of clones, 80% to 90% appearing once. This receptor was obtained from an adult in good health. The sequencing here drew on peripheral blood, taken on day 0 of AZD1222 vaccination. The chain joins TRBV28 to TRBJ1-5; D ambiguous. The CDR3 coding sequence is TGTGCCAGCAGTTGGTATAGCAATCAGCCCCAGCATTTT. Its translation is CASSWYSNQPQHF.